These 9 T cell receptor beta chains came from one sample sequenced in a study of T-cell memory formation after mild COVID-19. TCRdb re-called the 5' RACE reads with MiXCR, one entry per CDR3 protein. The data contain 280,000 or so distinct CDR3 sequences, 7% to 10% of them singletons. The sample was PBMCs or a T cell subset sorted from them (not recorded which). These receptors all come from a man between 18 and 29 years old who had mild COVID-19 (a few samples of this study predate the infection). Cell type and time point are not known.

This clonotype came up a few times. J is TRBJ1-3 and V is TRBV5-1, with a possible D match to TRBD1 (5 bases). The length of the CDR3 is 17 residues. Trimming removed 0 bases at V and 0 bases at J, with 13 bases between. Germline V gene sequence: CDR1 SGHRS, CDR2 YFSETQ. The CDR3, as DNA: TGCGCCAGCAGCTTGGGCATAGGGGTCTACTCTGGAAACACCATATATTTT. It encodes CASSLGIGVYSGNTIYF.

The gene calls are TRBV7-9 and TRBJ2-1; D may match TRBD1 or TRBD2 (5 bases each). V lost 5 bases to trimming and J lost 8 bases, with 16 bases between them. Per germline, CDR1 SEHNR and CDR2 FQNEAQ (reference sequence). The CDR3 consists of 14 residues. CDR3 nucleotides: TGTGCCAGCAGCCCAGCCCGACAGAGGGATGAGCAGTTCTTC. Translated, it gives CASSPARQRDEQFF.

This clonotype has just a few counts. The chain joins TRBV5-1 to TRBJ2-7; weak D call: TRBD1 (5 bases). Germline-derived CDR1 and CDR2 are SGHRS and YFSETQ. V lost 1 base and J 4 bases, leaving 15 bases between the germline ends. The CDR3 length is 15 residues. The CDR3 region has the DNA TGCGCCAGCAGCTTGTCGGCAGGGATGCATTACGAGCAGTACTTC. It encodes CASSLSAGMHYEQYF. Supplemented by reference TRBV5-1 and TRBJ2-7, the full variable domain reads KAGVTQTPRYLIKTRGQQVTLSCSPISGHRSVSWYQQTPGQGLQFLFEYFSETQRNKGNFPGRFSGRQFSNSRSEMNVSTLELGDSALYLCASSLSAGMHYEQYFGPGTRLTVT.

This clonotype occurred many times. The chain links TRBV20-1 to TRBJ2-3; no reliable D call. Germline loops: CDR1 DFQATT, CDR2 SNEGSKA (reference sequence). V was clipped by 1 base and J by 5 bases, with 7 bases between them. The CDR3 contains 12 residues. CDR3 nucleotide sequence: TGCAGTGCTAGAGGAATTGGAGATACGCAGTATTTT. It is translated as CSARGIGDTQYF.

This clonotype has only a few counts. The chain links TRBV28 to TRBJ2-6; D gene unclear. The CDR3 length is 16 residues. The germline V and J ends were trimmed by 5 bases and 2 bases, with 13 bases remaining between them. In germline, CDR1 is MDHEN, CDR2 SYDVKM. CDR3 nucleotides: TGTGCCAGCAGTCCTTTTGGTCGGGCTGGGGCCAACGTCCTGACTTTC. As protein: CASSPFGRAGANVLTF.

The sample holds a few counts of this clonotype. As DNA, the CDR3 is TGTGCCAGCTCACCACCCGGACAGGGAGCGAATTCACCCCTCCACTTT. Translating it yields CASSPPGQGANSPLHF. The chain employs TRBV18 and TRBJ1-6, with 8 bases matching TRBD1. Looked up from germline, CDR1 is KGHSH and CDR2 is LQKENI. The J segment lost 7 bases and the V segment lost 0 bases, leaving 5 bases of the junction unmatched. The CDR3 has 16 amino acids.

This clonotype was counted a few times. The V and J genes are TRBV5-4 and TRBJ1-6, with 8 bases that match TRBD1. This CDR3 region has 17 residues. The V segment lost 4 bases and the J segment 0 bases; nucleotides outside the gene matches: 6. The germline V gene has CDR1 SGHNT and CDR2 YYREEE (reference sequence). CDR3 region: CASSQGTGSSYNSPLHF. In DNA form, the CDR3 reads TGTGCCAGCAGCCAAGGGACAGGTAGCTCCTATAATTCACCCCTCCACTTT.

V gene TRBV12-3 or TRBV12-4 combines with J gene TRBJ2-3, with D perhaps TRBD2 (5 bases). Trimming pared 4 bases from V and 0 bases from J, leaving 14 bases between. This CDR3 region has 16 residues. The CDR3 DNA reads as TGTGCCAGCAGTTGGCCCGGACTGCTTAGCACAGATACGCAGTATTTT. Its protein is CASSWPGLLSTDTQYF.

In this sample, this clonotype turned up many times. The genes are TRBV21-1 and TRBJ2-7; the table's D gene call, TRBD1, was not cross checked with the DNA. TRBV21-1 is flagged as a pseudogene. The CDR3 is made up of 14 amino acids. In nucleotides, the CDR3 is TGTGCCAGCAGCAGGGATTTGAGGGGGAACGAGCAGTACGTC. This sequence encodes CASSRDLRGNEQYV.